Below, one T cell receptor (beta chain) is given with its context. The antigen is not known. This entry is derived from a study of identical twins. Study-level points and caveats: Rather than following the same donors, the conclusions depended on cross-sectional statistical analysis. Beta clonotypes that were abundant in cord blood contained fewer insertions, a pattern absent from memory repertoires.

All donors were healthy Caucasians. A universal primer site came from template switching; cDNA carried unique molecular identifiers. TCRdb used MiXCR to reprocess the 5' RACE reads, holding one entry per CDR3 protein. Of approximately 490,000 distinct CDR3 sequences in the sample, approximately 20% were seen once. The CDR3 is 14 amino acids. The V and J ends lost 7 bases and 0 bases respectively, with 10 bases between them. Germline lookup yields CDR1 MDHEN and CDR2 SYDVKM. The same sample was also used in a study of yellow fever vaccine responses in identical twins.

This rearrangement joins TRBV28 to TRBJ2-1, with D possibly matching TRBD1 (5 bases). Sequencing input: CD4+ T cells sorted from blood. The TCR sequence derives from a woman between 18 and 30 years old in good health. CDR3 DNA sequence: TGTGCCAGCACCCAAGACAGCTCCTACAATGAGCAGTTCTTC. The encoded protein is CASTQDSSYNEQFF.